The present entry profiles one T cell receptor (beta chain) with its context. V was trimmed by 4 bases and J by 0 bases, leaving 12 bases between them. Germline V CDR1 and CDR2: SGHNT, YYREEE (reference sequence). This CDR3 has 15 residues. This sample stems from a study of OX40 agonist ivuxolimab in advanced cancers. The repertoire was sequenced with immunoSEQ multiplex PCR; TCRdb's copy has only in-frame clones and lacks some. The repertoire consists of over 70,000 clones, with 85% to 90% occurring once and the leading ten covering roughly 1.6%. The receptor comes from an adult with an advanced solid tumor such as melanoma, head and neck, liver or kidney cancer. The sequencing here drew on CD4+ or CD8+ T cells sorted from blood, taken in a trial of the OX40 agonist ivuxolimab. The chain employs TRBV5-4 and TRBJ2-3; D may be TRBD2 (6 bases). CDR3 DNA: TGTGCCAGCAGCCAAGGAGGGGTGAGCACAGATACGCAGTATTTT. Its protein product is CASSQGGVSTDTQYF.